The following is a T cell receptor (beta chain) sequence with its context. Its antigen is not yet known. Per-nucleotide qualities are absent, and no much larger clonotype sits a single base away. The entire isolated RNA was reverse transcribed using the High Capacity cDNA Reverse Transcription Kit, and thus expressed TCRB transcripts were sequenced. Naive, central memory and regulatory T cell samples underwent deep immunoSEQ sequencing, averaging approximately 3.5 million total reads per sample. Sorted cells were lysed in RLT buffer and RNA was extracted with DNase-treated RNeasy Micro or Mini kits, depending on cell number. To prevent cross-contamination, each cell subset was processed individually, whereas patient and healthy donor samples were processed jointly. The immunoSEQ multiplex PCR was used to amplify TCRB sequences from cDNA, yielding 87-bp fragments that span the CDR3 region. Amplicons were sequenced on the Illumina HiSeq platform. Per the original workflow: Synthetic template baselines were used to correct PCR bias computationally, reads within Hamming distance 2 were collapsed together, and singletons that could not be merged were discarded. Reads were aligned against IMGT so that V, D and J genes, CDR3 length and insertions or deletions at six rearrangement sites could be assigned. Within each subset, clonotype counts were normalized to the number of sorted cells before true diversity and Gini coefficients were calculated with the tcR R package. The overlap coefficient, calculated on TCRB nucleotide sequences, was used to quantify repertoire sharing. TCRdb's version of the immuneACCESS table is confined to in-frame rearrangements and falls short of the full clone set. An unresolved V gene accounts for under half of the shortfall where checked; the remainder is of unknown origin. D and trimming were read from the DNA, whereas the V and J calls and clone size are those reported in that table. This sample comprises 100,000 to 150,000 clones, roughly 10% of them detected only once. The biggest ten clones account for 0.65% to 0.75% of the sample.

The CDR3 goes from the cysteine to the phenylalanine over 15 residues. The entry retains the CDR3 DNA only, 45 bases that are in frame from base 1. CDR1 MDHEN and CDR2 SYDVKM are derived from the germline V gene. Trimmed from V: 3 bases; trimmed from J: 10 bases; junction bases lacking a gene match: 12. Each donor gave one peripheral blood draw, approximately 110 mL on average, collected into heparinised tubes. Naive, central memory, regulatory and stem cell-like memory CD4+ T cells were sorted on a BD FACSAria II using a panel including CD45RO, CCR7, CD25, CD127, CD95 and CD27. Purity was above 95% for every sorted population. Right away, PBMCs were isolated by Lymphoprep density gradient centrifugation and were stained directly, with no culture step. So that batch effects would be minimized, each experiment stained and sorted samples in pairs, pairing one healthy donor with one patient. These data are taken from a study of beta chain features in type 1 diabetes (dated by TCRdb to 2017 to 2018). Broadly, across the study: Mean age, gender distribution, total cell number and subset yield did not differ between patients and healthy donors. Across all samples, approximately 98,000,000 sorted cells were examined, and cell number per subset correlated strongly with RNA yield. The study compared TCRB repertoires of sorted circulating CD4+ T cell subsets between recently diagnosed type 1 diabetes patients and matched healthy donors. Regulatory and stem cell-like memory subsets were isolated from only 8 patients and roughly eight healthy donors, whereas naive and central memory subsets came from all 30 or so donors. The paper's findings and limits, for the study overall: In all four CD4+ subsets, TCRB CDR3 length was moderately but significantly shorter in type 1 diabetes patients. Because cDNA rather than genomic DNA was sequenced, highly expressing activated cells could have been over-represented, although no difference in activation and CD3 levels was found between groups. Fewer insertions and more nucleotide deletions at VDJ recombination sites were observed in patients with type 1 diabetes, implying thymic rearrangement abnormalities. PCR may preferentially amplify shorter templates, but because patient and control samples were amplified and corrected together, any resulting skew would affect both groups equally. Because small numbers of individuals were included in the HLA sub-analyses, any influence of HLA type on TCRB rearrangement was left unresolved. Naive, central memory and regulatory TCRB repertoires appeared to be more similar among patients than among healthy donors.

The chain uses TRBV28 and TRBJ1-5; 7 central bases correspond to TRBD1. The TCR was taken from a man younger than 45 with type 1 diabetes. Sequences were obtained from central memory CD4+ T cells from blood. The sequenced DNA is TGTGCCAGCAGTTTCACAGGGGCCGGGTGGGGACCCCAGCATTTT. Translation gives CASSFTGAGWGPQHF.